This TCR beta chain was sequenced for a study of T cell repertoires in aging, cancer and after chemotherapy. Looking at the study overall: Donors were grouped into six age bands spanning 30 or younger through 70 or older. Paired samples before and after chemotherapy came from glioblastoma patients receiving temozolomide-based therapy. Whole-study findings and limits: Age-matched healthy donors had significantly more diverse, less clonal blood TCR repertoires than untreated cancer patients. Healthy donors lost TCR diversity with age mainly through richness, cancer patients through richness and evenness.

This clonotype is deemed medium-sized. The antigen remains unidentified. Rearranged V-D-J TRB sequences were amplified with a mixed TRB-A/B primer pool. TCRdb called the multiplex PCR reads again in MiXCR, with one record for every CDR3 protein. Here the sample spans some 2,000 distinct CDR3 sequences, approximately 24% being singletons. The CDR3 runs to 18 residues. The V gene end was trimmed by 4 bases and the J gene end by 3 bases; junction bases not matched to a gene: 14. Germline CDR1 and CDR2: SGHTA and FQGNSA. Amplification of TCR beta used genomic DNA extracted from peripheral blood. This TCR came from a human donor with a solid tumor. The chain couples TRBV7-2 to TRBJ2-3; TRBD2 matches at 9 bases. The sequencing sample was made of blood. CDR3 nucleotides: TGTGCCAGCAGCTCCCGTTGGGGACTAGCAGTTGGTACAGATACGCAGTATTTT. Protein: CASSSRWGLAVGTDTQYF.